A selection of T cell receptor beta chains follows, all from one sample in a study of beta chain features in type 1 diabetes. Profiled with immunoSEQ multiplex PCR; TCRdb holds only in-frame clones, not every one. The sample includes over 700,000 clones, roughly 16% of them seen just once. The sequencing input was naive CD4+ T cells from blood. Receptors originate from a woman aged 18-35 years in good health. Each CDR3 is given without its conserved first and last residue.

length: 12
V: TRBV6-5
CDR3: ATRYGTASYEQY

length: 14
V: TRBV18
CDR3: ASSRGISTANYGYT

length: 16
V: TRBV14
CDR3: ASSLSLGLAGHTGELF

length: 11
V: TRBV28
CDR3: ASSPHAADTQY

length: 17
V: TRBV5-1
CDR3: ASSLAGRQGRGLNEKLF

length: 14
V: TRBV11-2
CDR3: ASSLARQKYTDTQY

length: 13
V: TRBV29-1
CDR3: SVVAGPTGSYEQY

length: 13
V: TRBV7-2
CDR3: ASSLVSSGTYEQY

length: 10
V: TRBV11-2
CDR3: ASSFYGREQY

length: 13
V: TRBV7-2
CDR3: ASSFPTSGSETQY

length: 13
V: TRBV7-2
CDR3: ASSARAGPTDTQY

length: 11
V: TRBV18
CDR3: ASSPQDGSEQY

length: 11
V: TRBV28
CDR3: ASSLRGTKKQY

length: 18
V: TRBV15
CDR3: ATSRSKLGLAGGRYNEQF

length: 12
V: TRBV2
CDR3: ASTGTSGNVEQF

length: 17
V: TRBV4-3
CDR3: ASSLGTSGRASSYNEQF

length: 14
V: TRBV2
CDR3: ASSELDSHSNQPQH

length: 11
V: TRBV5-1
CDR3: ASSLSSTDTQY

length: 14
V: TRBV11-1
CDR3: ASSLTLAGGAYEQY

length: 14
V: TRBV19
CDR3: ASSIDYRQLTGELF

length: 11
V: TRBV2
CDR3: ASRGQPNTEAF

length: 12
V: TRBV4-3
CDR3: ASSQAASQETQY

length: 14
V: TRBV4-1
CDR3: ASSAPGQSSNNEQF

length: 14
V: TRBV7-2
CDR3: ASSLVLAGVWETQY

length: 12
V: TRBV7-8
CDR3: ASSLAGIRYEQY

length: 14
V: TRBV25-1
CDR3: ASSGLSSGAYNEQF

length: 14
V: TRBV18
CDR3: ASSPSLASSYNEQF

length: 12
V: TRBV7-2
CDR3: ASSLVAAPRDQY

length: 13
V: TRBV2
CDR3: ASSSLAGGPDTQY

length: 11
V: TRBV5-5
CDR3: ASSLVLQDTQY

length: 13
V: TRBV5-1
CDR3: ASSLTAGDTYEQY

length: 14
V: TRBV19
CDR3: ASSVLPGQANTEAF

length: 15
V: TRBV4-3
CDR3: ASSSTGMGSGANVLT

length: 13
V: TRBV6-5
CDR3: ASSYSYRAGYGYT

length: 12
V: TRBV7-2
CDR3: ASSSNRGGEKLF

length: 12
V: TRBV27
CDR3: ASSWRGPPYEQY

length: 12
V: TRBV5-4
CDR3: ASSLWGSQETQY

length: 11
V: TRBV27
CDR3: ASSWAGSETQY

length: 13
V: TRBV7-2
CDR3: ASSLYRGRGETQY

length: 13
V: TRBV4-2
CDR3: ASSRELAGYNEQF

length: 13
V: TRBV5-1
CDR3: ASSFGTARQETQY

length: 13
V: TRBV4-3
CDR3: ASSQDVGSYNEQF

length: 13
V: TRBV29-1
CDR3: SAGKAGGGTGELF

length: 9
V: TRBV7-2
CDR3: ASTLTGGAF

length: 9
V: TRBV20-1
CDR3: SARGYTEAF

length: 15
V: TRBV28
CDR3: ASSSSGTRRAKNIQY